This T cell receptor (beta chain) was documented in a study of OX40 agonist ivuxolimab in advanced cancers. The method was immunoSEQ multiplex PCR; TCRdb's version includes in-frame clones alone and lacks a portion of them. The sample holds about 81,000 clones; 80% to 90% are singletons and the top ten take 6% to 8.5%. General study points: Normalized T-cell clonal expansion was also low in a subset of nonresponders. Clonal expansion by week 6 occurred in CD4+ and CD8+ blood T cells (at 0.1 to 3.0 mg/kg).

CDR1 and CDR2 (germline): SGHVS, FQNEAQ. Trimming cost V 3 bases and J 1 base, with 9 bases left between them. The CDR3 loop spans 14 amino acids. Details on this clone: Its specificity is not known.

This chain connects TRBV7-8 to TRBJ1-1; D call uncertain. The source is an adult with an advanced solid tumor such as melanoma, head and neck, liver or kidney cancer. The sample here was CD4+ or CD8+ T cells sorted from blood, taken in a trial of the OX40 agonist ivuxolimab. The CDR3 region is CASSLGVANTEAFF. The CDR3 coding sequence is TGTGCCAGCAGCTTGGGTGTTGCGAACACTGAAGCTTTCTTT. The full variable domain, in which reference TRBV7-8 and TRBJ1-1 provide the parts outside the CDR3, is GAGVSQSPRYKVAKRGQDVALRCDPISGHVSLFWYQQALGQGPEFLTYFQNEAQLDKSGLPSDRFFAERPEGSVSTLKIQRTQQEDSAVYLCASSLGVANTEAFFGQGTRLTVV.